Presented here are 13 T cell receptor beta chains from one specimen sequenced in a study of T cells in Graves' hyperthyroidism and ophthalmopathy (dated by TCRdb to the late 2010s). The library was generated by multiplex PCR. The data were produced on an Illumina HiSeq 2000. The TCR beta CDR3 regions were amplified from RNA transcripts. For the first round of RT-PCR on the TCR CDR3, the HTBI primer set was used together with the Qiagen OneStep RT-PCR kit. TCRdb redid the processing of the public reads, applying fastp at Q25 and MiXCR, and retained in-frame beta chains. Each CDR3 protein gets just one entry, which takes the most common genes and DNA from the rows behind it. This sample gives roughly 710,000 distinct CDR3 sequences in total; roughly a third of them show up just once. The ten largest clones take up around 29% of the sample. Sequencing was performed on blood. The receptors stem from a woman aged 40 to 50 with Graves' hyperthyroidism.

This clonotype has a count of ten or more. This chain links TRBV7-9 with TRBJ1-2; D may be TRBD1 (5 bases). This CDR3 has 12 residues. Germline V gene sequence: CDR1 SEHNR, CDR2 FQNEAQ (reference sequence). Trimming left V 6 bases short and J 12 bases short, with 17 bases between. CDR3 in amino acids: CASSRLGQVNTF. CDR3 nucleotides: TGTGCCAGCAGTAGACTCGGACAAGTGAACACCTTC.

This clonotype was picked up many times. V gene TRBV12-3 or TRBV12-4 combines with J gene TRBJ1-3; the D is unclear. V was cut by 8 bases and J by 2 bases, with 7 bases left in between. The CDR3 covers 12 residues. Written as DNA, the CDR3 is TGTGCCAGCTCTGGAGCTGGAAACACCATATATTTT. Its protein is CASSGAGNTIYF.

Worth noting for this clonotype: Just one base apart from a much larger clone, this may be a read error. The V call is TRBV4-3, the J call TRBJ1-2; D is possibly TRBD1 (5 bases). The CDR3 spans 13 residues. Germline values: CDR1 LGHNA, CDR2 YSLEER. In DNA form, the CDR3 reads TGCGCCAGCAGCTATGGACAAGACTATGGCTGCACCTTC. It translates to CASSYGQDYGCTF.

Many counts were recorded for this clonotype. This chain connects TRBV20-1 to TRBJ2-7, with TRBD2 matching over 11 bases. Looked up from germline, CDR1 is DFQATT and CDR2 is SNEGSKA (reference sequence). J lost 0 bases, V lost 5 bases, and 3 bases had no gene match. The CDR3 sequence is 14 residues long. The CDR3 region is CSAWTSGHSYEQYF. DNA of the CDR3: TGCAGTGCTTGGACTAGCGGGCACTCCTACGAGCAGTACTTC.

This clonotype was picked up one time. The gene calls are TRBV7-8 and TRBJ2-2; 7 bases fit TRBD1. CDR1 SGHVS and CDR2 FQNEAQ come from the germline V gene. The CDR3 length is 15 residues. Trimming removed 5 bases from V and 1 base from J; junction bases left unmatched: 4. The CDR3: CASSHRTGNTGELFF. CDR3 DNA: TGTGCCAGCAGCCATCGGACAGGGAACACCGGGGAGCTGTTTTTT.

With regard to this clonotype: It is unclear where the CDR3 begins or ends on the DNA, so no DNA is shown, and the CDR3 is as TCRdb lists it. The rearrangement links TRBV7-2 to TRBJ2-2; the table assigns TRBD1, which was not confirmed against the DNA. The CDR3 is 16 residues long, ends included. Germline CDR1 and CDR2: SGHTA and FQGNSA. CDR3 sequence reads: CASTQRGGPRPGSCFF.

There are a few counts of this clonotype. The chain employs TRBV6-5 and TRBJ1-6, with a tentative D call TRBD1 (6 bases). Between the trimmed V and J ends, which lost 8 bases and 4 bases, there was a span of 6 bases. Germline V gives CDR1 MNHEY, CDR2 SVGAGI. The CDR3 extends over 12 amino acids. The DNA for the CDR3 is TGTGCCAGCGGACAGTATAATTCACCCCTCCACTTT. Its protein product is CASGQYNSPLHF.

The V call is TRBV6-5, the J call TRBJ1-1; D is ambiguous. CDR1 is MNHEY and CDR2 is SVGAGI in the germline V gene. The CDR3 length is 10 residues. Trimming shortened V by 5 bases and J by 7 bases, and 5 bases separated the two germline ends. The CDR3 DNA is TGTGCCAGCAGTCGGCTTGAAGCTTTCTTT. It yields the protein CASSRLEAFF.

The chain carries TRBV10-3 and TRBJ2-2; a weak D match, TRBD1 (6 bases). V shed 4 bases and J shed 1 base, with 13 bases lying between them. CDR1 and CDR2 from the germline V gene are ENHRY and SYGVKD. This CDR3 contains 16 residues. CDR3 DNA: TGTGCCATCAGTGTTCTCAAGGGGGAGAACACCGGGGAGCTGTTTTTT. It yields the protein CAISVLKGENTGELFF.

This clonotype has at least ten counts. The chain combines TRBV12-3 or TRBV12-4 with TRBJ1-5; no definite D call. Trimming pared 3 bases from V and 6 bases from J, leaving 12 bases between. This CDR3 has 14 residues. For the CDR3, the DNA is TGTGCCAGCAGTTTTGGGGAGGGATCTCAGCCCCAGCATTTT. Its protein is CASSFGEGSQPQHF.

This clonotype appeared many times. The chain uses TRBV10-2 and TRBJ2-5, with 13 nucleotides matching TRBD2. Germline CDR1 is WSHSY and CDR2 is SAAADI. Trimming cost V 5 bases and J 0 bases; bases outside gene matches: 3. The CDR3 has 16 residues. CDR3 coding DNA: TGCGCCAGCAGTTCCGGACTAGCGGGGGACCAAGAGACCCAGTACTTC. Amino acids: CASSSGLAGDQETQYF.

This clonotype was observed many times. CDR3 in amino acids: CSASRDDNLGYTF. DNA of the CDR3: TGCAGTGCTAGCAGGGACGACAATTTGGGCTACACCTTC. V usage is TRBV20-1 and J usage is TRBJ1-2, with D tentatively TRBD1 (5 bases). Trimming took 3 bases from V and 8 from J, leaving 16 bases between them. Germline-derived CDR1 and CDR2 are DFQATT and SNEGSKA (reference sequence). CDR3 length: 13 amino acids.

This rearrangement joins TRBV12-5 to TRBJ1-1; possible D gene TRBD1, 5 bases. Germline V gene lookup returns CDR1 LGHNT and CDR2 FRNRAP. The CDR3 runs 13 residues. CDR3 in DNA: TGTGCCAGCAGTTTAGTGGGGACTTACGAAGCTTTCTTT. Protein product: CASSLVGTYEAFF. The full variable domain, with the rest looked up from reference TRBV12-5 and TRBJ1-1, is DARVTQTPRHKVTEMGQEVTMRCQPILGHNTVFWYRQTMMQGLELLAYFRNRAPLDDSGMPKDRFSAEMPDATLATLKIQPSEPRDSAVYFCASSLVGTYEAFFGQGTRLTVV.